The 11 T cell receptor beta chains below were found in one sample sequenced in a study of blood T cells in healthy people across ages. Using a J-beta primer mix together with a sample-barcoded 5' primer, a second PCR was run for roughly 7 to 11 cycles. MiXCR, run by TCRdb on the 5' RACE reads, gives a single entry per CDR3 protein. The sample carries roughly 730,000 distinct CDR3 sequences, approximately 53% recorded once. Sequencing input: blood. The origin of the receptors is a man between 40 and 49 years old in good health.

The sample holds a few counts of this clonotype. The chain joins TRBV24-1 to TRBJ2-7; the D gene is possibly TRBD1 (5 bases). Trimming removed 0 bases at V and 4 bases at J, with 18 bases between. Germline assignment: CDR1 KGHDR and CDR2 SFDVKD. The CDR3 length is 17 residues. DNA of the CDR3: TGTGCCACCAGTGATTTGCAAGTATTCCCAGGGTGGTACGAGCAGTACTTC. It yields the protein CATSDLQVFPGWYEQYF.

A few counts support this clonotype. The chain joins TRBV2 to TRBJ2-1; a weak D match, TRBD2 (6 bases). This CDR3 contains 14 residues. Germline CDR1 is SNHLY and CDR2 is FYNNEI. The V end was cut by 10 bases, the J end by 3 bases, with 16 bases between. The CDR3 spells CATRGLSGYNEQFF. The CDR3 coding sequence is TGTGCCACCAGAGGACTTAGCGGCTACAATGAGCAGTTCTTC.

The CDR3 loop is CASSQEQGTDEQYF. DNA of the CDR3: TGTGCCAGCAGCCAAGAGCAGGGAACGGATGAGCAGTACTTC. The chain carries TRBV3-1 and TRBJ2-7; D might be TRBD1 (5 bases). CDR3 length: 14 residues. In germline, CDR1 is LGHDT, CDR2 YNNKEL (reference sequence). The V end lost 0 bases, the J end lost 7 bases, and 13 bases lay between the germline ends.

This clonotype has only a few counts. The V call is TRBV5-1, the J call TRBJ2-7; D is perhaps TRBD1 (8 bases). The V gene lost 4 bases and the J gene lost 2 bases, with 13 bases spanning the gap. This CDR3 region has 14 residues. Germline-derived CDR1 and CDR2 are SGHRS and YFSETQ. The DNA of the CDR3 is TGCGCCAGCAGCACTACAGGGGGGGCCTACGAGCAGTACTTC. Encoded protein: CASSTTGGAYEQYF. Together with reference TRBV5-1 and TRBJ2-7, the CDR3 gives the full variable domain: KAGVTQTPRYLIKTRGQQVTLSCSPISGHRSVSWYQQTPGQGLQFLFEYFSETQRNKGNFPGRFSGRQFSNSRSEMNVSTLELGDSALYLCASSTTGGAYEQYFGPGTRLTVT.

This clonotype has more than one count but fewer than ten. The CDR3 DNA is TGTGCCACCAGTGATGGTGGGACAGGGCTACAATTCTCCGTCTACGAGCAGTACTTC. It encodes CATSDGGTGLQFSVYEQYF. V usage is TRBV24-1 and J usage is TRBJ2-7; 9 bases are a match to TRBD1. CDR1 KGHDR and CDR2 SFDVKD come from the germline V gene. This CDR3 is 19 amino acids long. Germline trimming cut 3 bases from V and 3 bases from J; bases unmatched to any gene: 17.

The genes are TRBV28 and TRBJ2-4; 11 positions agree with TRBD2. The CDR3 is made up of 18 amino acids. V gave up 10 bases and J gave up 0 bases; unmatched junction bases: 14. Germline values: CDR1 MDHEN, CDR2 SYDVKM. CDR3 in DNA: TGTGCCACCGGAATAGCGGGGGGGCCCGGTCCAGCCAAAAACATTCAGTACTTC. This sequence encodes CATGIAGGPGPAKNIQYF.

The rearrangement joins TRBV5-1 to TRBJ2-1; D is unclear. The CDR3 covers 14 residues. The germline gives CDR1 SGHRS, CDR2 YFSETQ. The V end lost 0 bases, the J end lost 5 bases, and 9 bases lay between the germline ends. Written as DNA, the CDR3 is TGCGCCAGCAGCTTGGTAGGGTTAGACAATGAGCAGTTCTTC. The encoded protein is CASSLVGLDNEQFF.

Only a few counts were recorded for this clonotype. The genes are TRBV6-5 and TRBJ2-5; 9 nucleotides align to TRBD1. CDR1 and CDR2 (germline): MNHEY, SVGAGI. V lost 5 bases, J lost 2 bases, and 6 bases stayed unmatched. The CDR3 is 15 amino acids. The CDR3: CASSPGTGLQETQYF. CDR3 nucleotide sequence: TGTGCCAGCAGTCCCGGGACAGGGTTACAAGAGACCCAGTACTTC.

This sequence joins TRBV9 and TRBJ1-4; D perhaps matches TRBD1 (6 bases). Germline V gives CDR1 SGDLS, CDR2 YYNGEE. The CDR3 loop spans 15 amino acids. V was trimmed by 4 bases and J by 8 bases, leaving 18 bases between them. For the CDR3, the DNA is TGTGCCAGCAGCTTCAGAGGGGGTTCGAGGGAAAAACTGTTTTTT. Translated: CASSFRGGSREKLFF.

The chain recombines TRBV2 with TRBJ2-1, with D possibly being TRBD1 or TRBD2 (5 bases each). Germline V CDR1 and CDR2: SNHLY, FYNNEI. V was cut by 8 bases and J by 9 bases, with 17 bases left in between. The CDR3 is made up of 13 amino acids. DNA for the CDR3: TGTGCCAGCTCCGGGGTAGGGGATCGTGAGCAGTTCTTC. It encodes CASSGVGDREQFF.

The rearrangement joins TRBV20-1 to TRBJ2-6; the D gene could be TRBD1 or TRBD2 (6 bases each). The ends were cut back, 6 bases at V and 0 bases at J, with 18 bases in the middle. This CDR3 has 17 residues. CDR1 DFQATT and CDR2 SNEGSKA come from the germline V gene (reference sequence). The CDR3 region is CSASGVGGDSGANVLTF. The CDR3 region has the DNA TGCAGTGCCAGTGGTGTCGGGGGCGACTCTGGGGCCAACGTCCTGACTTTC.